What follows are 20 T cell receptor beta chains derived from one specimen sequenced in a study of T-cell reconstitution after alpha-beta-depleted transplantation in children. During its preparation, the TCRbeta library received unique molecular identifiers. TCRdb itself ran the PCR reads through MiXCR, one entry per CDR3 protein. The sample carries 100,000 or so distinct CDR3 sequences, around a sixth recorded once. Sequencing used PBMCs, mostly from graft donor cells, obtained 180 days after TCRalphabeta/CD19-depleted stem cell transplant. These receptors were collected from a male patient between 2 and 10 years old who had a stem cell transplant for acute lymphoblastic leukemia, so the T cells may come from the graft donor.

The CDR3 DNA is TGTGCCATCAGCCCTCGGACTAGCGGTTACAATGAGCAGTTCTTC. This encodes CAISPRTSGYNEQFF. The V gene is TRBV10-3, the J gene TRBJ2-1, with 10 bases aligning to TRBD2. This CDR3 has 15 residues. Germline assignment: CDR1 ENHRY and CDR2 SYGVKD. Trimming at V came to 6 bases and at J to 4 bases, leaving 6 bases not matched to a gene.

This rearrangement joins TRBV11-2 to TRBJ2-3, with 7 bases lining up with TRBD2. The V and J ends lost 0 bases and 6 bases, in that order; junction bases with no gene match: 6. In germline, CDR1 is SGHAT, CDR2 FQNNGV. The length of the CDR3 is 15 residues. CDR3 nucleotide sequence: TGTGCCAGCAGCTTAGATGGGTTAGCGGGCGATACGCAGTATTTT. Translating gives CASSLDGLAGDTQYF.

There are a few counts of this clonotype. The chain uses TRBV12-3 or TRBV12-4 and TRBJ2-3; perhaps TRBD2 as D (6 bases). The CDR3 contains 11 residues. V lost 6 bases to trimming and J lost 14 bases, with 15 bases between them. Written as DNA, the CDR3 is TGTGCCAGCAGCCCGGGACTGAGAACGTATTTT. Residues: CASSPGLRTYF.

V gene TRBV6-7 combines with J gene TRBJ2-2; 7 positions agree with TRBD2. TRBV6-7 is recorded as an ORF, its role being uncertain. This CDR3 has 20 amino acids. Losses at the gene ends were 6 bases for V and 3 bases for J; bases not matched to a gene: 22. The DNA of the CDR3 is TGTGCCAGCAGCCCTTGGATCCCGCGGGGGACTTGGGAGGACACCGGGGAGCTGTTTTTT. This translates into CASSPWIPRGTWEDTGELFF.

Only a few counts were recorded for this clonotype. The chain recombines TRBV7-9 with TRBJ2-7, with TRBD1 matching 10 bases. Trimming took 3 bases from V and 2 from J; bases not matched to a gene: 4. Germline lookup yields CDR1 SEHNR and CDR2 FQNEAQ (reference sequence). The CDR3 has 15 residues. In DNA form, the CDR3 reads TGTGCCAGCAGCTTGGGTGGGACAGGGGCCTACGAGCAGTACTTC. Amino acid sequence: CASSLGGTGAYEQYF. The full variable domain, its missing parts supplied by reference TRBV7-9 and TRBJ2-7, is DTGVSQNPRHKITKRGQNVTFRCDPISEHNRLYWYRQTLGQGPEFLTYFQNEAQLEKSRLLSDRFSAERPKGSFSTLEIQRTEQGDSAMYLCASSLGGTGAYEQYFGPGTRLTVT.

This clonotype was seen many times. The CDR3 here is CASRELPNTGELFF. CDR3 DNA: TGCGCCAGCAGGGAGCTACCGAACACCGGGGAGCTGTTTTTT. The gene calls are TRBV5-1 and TRBJ2-2; D is ambiguous. CDR1 is SGHRS and CDR2 is YFSETQ in the germline V gene. The V and J ends lost 5 bases and 0 bases respectively, with 8 bases between them. CDR3 length: 14 amino acids.

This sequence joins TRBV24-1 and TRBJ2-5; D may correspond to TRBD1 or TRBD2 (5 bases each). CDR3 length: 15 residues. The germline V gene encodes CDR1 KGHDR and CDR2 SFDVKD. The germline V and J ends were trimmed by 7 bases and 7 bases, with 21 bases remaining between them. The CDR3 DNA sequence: TGTGCCACCAGCGGGGCCTTGGCGGGCCCGGGGACCCAGTACTTC. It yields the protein CATSGALAGPGTQYF.

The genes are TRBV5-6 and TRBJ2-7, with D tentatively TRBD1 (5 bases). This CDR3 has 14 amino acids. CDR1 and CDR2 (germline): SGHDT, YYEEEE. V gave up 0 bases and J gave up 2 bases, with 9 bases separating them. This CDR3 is CASSLAQGTYEQYF. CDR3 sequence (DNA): TGTGCCAGCAGCTTGGCTCAGGGCACCTACGAGCAGTACTTC.

The CDR3 DNA reads as TGCGCCAGCAGCTGGTTAAAGGAGCGGTCCTACAATGAGCAGTTCTTC. This sequence encodes CASSWLKERSYNEQFF. The gene calls are TRBV5-1 and TRBJ2-1; weak D call: TRBD2 (5 bases). The V end was cut by 3 bases, the J end by 1 base, with 14 bases between. Germline CDR1 and CDR2: SGHRS and YFSETQ. This CDR3 is 16 amino acids long.

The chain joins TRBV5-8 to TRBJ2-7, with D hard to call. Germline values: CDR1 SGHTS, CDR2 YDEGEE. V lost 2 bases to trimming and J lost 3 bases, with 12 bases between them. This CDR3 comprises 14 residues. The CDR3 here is CASSLTGSRYEQYF. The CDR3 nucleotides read TGTGCCAGCAGCTTAACTGGTTCCCGCTACGAGCAGTACTTC.

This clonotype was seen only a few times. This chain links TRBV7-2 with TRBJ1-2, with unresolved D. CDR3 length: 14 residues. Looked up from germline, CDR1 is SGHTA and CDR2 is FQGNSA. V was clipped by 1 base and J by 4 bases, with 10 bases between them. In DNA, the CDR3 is TGTGCCAGCAGCTTAGTGGCGAACGCCTATGGCTACACCTTC. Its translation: CASSLVANAYGYTF.

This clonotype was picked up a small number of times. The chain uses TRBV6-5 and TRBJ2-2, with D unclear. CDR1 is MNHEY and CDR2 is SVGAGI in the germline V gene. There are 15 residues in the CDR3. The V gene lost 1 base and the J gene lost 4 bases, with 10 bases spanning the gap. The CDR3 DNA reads TGTGCCAGCAGTTACTGGACGATGGGCACCGGGGAGCTGTTTTTT. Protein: CASSYWTMGTGELFF.

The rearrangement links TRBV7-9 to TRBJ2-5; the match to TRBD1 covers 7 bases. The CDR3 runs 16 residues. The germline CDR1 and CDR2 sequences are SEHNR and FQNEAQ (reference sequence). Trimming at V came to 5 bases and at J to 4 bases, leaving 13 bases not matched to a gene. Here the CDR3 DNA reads TGTGCCAGCAGCCCTCAAATGAGGACAGGCGGAGAGACCCAGTACTTC. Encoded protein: CASSPQMRTGGETQYF.

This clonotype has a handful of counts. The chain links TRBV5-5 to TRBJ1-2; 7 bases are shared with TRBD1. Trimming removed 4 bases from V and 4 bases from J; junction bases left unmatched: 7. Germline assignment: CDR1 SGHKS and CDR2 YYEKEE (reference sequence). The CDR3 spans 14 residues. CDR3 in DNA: TGTGCCAGCAGCCCCCGGGACAGAGCCTATGGCTACACCTTC. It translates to CASSPRDRAYGYTF.

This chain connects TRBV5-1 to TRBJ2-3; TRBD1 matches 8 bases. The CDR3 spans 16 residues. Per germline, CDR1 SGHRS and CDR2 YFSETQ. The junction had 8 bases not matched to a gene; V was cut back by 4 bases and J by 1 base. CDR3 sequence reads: CASSADRGDGTDTQYF. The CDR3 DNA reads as TGCGCCAGCAGCGCCGACAGGGGTGACGGCACAGATACGCAGTATTTT.

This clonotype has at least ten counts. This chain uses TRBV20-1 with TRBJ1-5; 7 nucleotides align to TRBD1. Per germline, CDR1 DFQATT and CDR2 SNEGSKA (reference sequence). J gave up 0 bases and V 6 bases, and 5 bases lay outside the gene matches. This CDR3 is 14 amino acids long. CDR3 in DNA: TGCAGTGCCTACCCAGGGGGTAGCAATCAGCCCCAGCATTTT. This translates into CSAYPGGSNQPQHF.

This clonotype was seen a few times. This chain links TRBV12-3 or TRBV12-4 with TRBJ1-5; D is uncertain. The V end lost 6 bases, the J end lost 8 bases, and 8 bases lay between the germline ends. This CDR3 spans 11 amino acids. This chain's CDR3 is CASSLSKPQHF. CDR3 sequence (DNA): TGTGCCAGCAGCCTAAGTAAGCCCCAGCATTTT.

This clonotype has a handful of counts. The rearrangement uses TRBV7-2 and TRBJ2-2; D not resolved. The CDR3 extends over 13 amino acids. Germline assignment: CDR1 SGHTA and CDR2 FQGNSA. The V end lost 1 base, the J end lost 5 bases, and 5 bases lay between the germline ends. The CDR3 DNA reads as TGTGCCAGCAGCTTAGATGGGACCGGGGAGCTGTTTTTT. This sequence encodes CASSLDGTGELFF.

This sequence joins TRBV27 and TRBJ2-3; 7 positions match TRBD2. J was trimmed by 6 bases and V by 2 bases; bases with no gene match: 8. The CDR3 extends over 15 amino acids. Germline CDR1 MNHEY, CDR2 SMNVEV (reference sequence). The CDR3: CASSLGLADGDTQYF. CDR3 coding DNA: TGTGCCAGCAGTTTAGGTCTAGCGGACGGGGATACGCAGTATTTT.

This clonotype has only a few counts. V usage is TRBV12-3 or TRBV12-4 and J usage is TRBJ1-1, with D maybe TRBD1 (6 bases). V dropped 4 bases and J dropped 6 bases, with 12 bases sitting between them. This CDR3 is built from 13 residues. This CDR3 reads CASSSYREAEAFF. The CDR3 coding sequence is TGTGCCAGCAGTTCTTACAGGGAGGCTGAAGCTTTCTTT.